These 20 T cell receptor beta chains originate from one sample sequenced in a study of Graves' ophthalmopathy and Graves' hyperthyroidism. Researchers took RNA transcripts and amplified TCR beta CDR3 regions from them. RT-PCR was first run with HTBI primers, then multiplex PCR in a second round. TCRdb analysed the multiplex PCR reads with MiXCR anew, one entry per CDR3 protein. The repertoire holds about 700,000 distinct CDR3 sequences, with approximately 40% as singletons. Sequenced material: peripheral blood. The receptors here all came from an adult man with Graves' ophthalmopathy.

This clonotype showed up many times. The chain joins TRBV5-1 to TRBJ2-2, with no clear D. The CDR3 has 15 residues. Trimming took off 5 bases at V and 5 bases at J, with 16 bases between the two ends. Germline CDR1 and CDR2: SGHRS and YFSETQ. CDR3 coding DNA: TGCGCCAGCAGATCAACACGGGTAGGGACCGGGGAGCTGTTTTTT. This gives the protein CASRSTRVGTGELFF.

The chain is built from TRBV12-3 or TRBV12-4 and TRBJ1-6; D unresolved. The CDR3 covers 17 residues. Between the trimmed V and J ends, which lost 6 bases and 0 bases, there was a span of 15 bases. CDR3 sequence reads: CASSSSDRGSYNSPLHF. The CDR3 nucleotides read TGTGCCAGCAGCTCCTCCGACCGCGGCTCCTATAATTCACCCCTCCACTTT.

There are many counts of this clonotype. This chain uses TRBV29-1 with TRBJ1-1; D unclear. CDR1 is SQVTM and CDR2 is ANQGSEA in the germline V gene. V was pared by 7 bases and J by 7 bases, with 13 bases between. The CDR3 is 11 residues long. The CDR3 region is CSARRAVEAFF. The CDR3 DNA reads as TGCAGCGCTCGTAGGGCGGTTGAAGCTTTCTTT.

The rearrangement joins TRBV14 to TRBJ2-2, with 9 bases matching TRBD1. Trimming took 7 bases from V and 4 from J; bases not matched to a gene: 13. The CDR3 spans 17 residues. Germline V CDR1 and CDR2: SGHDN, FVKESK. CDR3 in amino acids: CASTTDRGGRGTGELFF. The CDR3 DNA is TGTGCCAGCACCACGGACAGGGGAGGTCGCGGCACCGGGGAGCTGTTTTTT.

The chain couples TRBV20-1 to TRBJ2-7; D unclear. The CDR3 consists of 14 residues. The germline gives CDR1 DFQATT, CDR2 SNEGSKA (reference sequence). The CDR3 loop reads CSSPAFVTSYEQYF. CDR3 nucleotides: TGCAGCTCACCGGCGTTCGTCACCTCCTACGAGCAGTACTTC.

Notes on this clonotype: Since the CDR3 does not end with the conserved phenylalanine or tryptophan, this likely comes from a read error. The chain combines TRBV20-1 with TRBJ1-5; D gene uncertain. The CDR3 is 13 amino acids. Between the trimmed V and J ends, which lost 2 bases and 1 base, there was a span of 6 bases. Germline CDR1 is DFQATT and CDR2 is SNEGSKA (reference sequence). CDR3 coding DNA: TGCAGTGCTAGATCGGGGAGCAATCAGCCCCAGCATCTT. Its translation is CSARSGSNQPQHL.

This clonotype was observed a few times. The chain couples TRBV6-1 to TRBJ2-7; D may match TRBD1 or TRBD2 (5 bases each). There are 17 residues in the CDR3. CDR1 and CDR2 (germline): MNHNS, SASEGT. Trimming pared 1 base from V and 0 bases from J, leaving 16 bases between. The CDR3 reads CASSEDSGRPNSYEQYF. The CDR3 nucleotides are TGTGCCAGCAGTGAAGACTCGGGACGGCCGAACTCCTACGAGCAGTACTTC.

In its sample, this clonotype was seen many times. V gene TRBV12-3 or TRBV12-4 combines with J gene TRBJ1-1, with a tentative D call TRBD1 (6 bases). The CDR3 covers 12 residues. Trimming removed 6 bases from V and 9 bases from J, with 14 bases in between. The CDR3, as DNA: TGTGCCAGCAGCCCAGGGGTGAGGAAAGCTTTCTTT. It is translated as CASSPGVRKAFF.

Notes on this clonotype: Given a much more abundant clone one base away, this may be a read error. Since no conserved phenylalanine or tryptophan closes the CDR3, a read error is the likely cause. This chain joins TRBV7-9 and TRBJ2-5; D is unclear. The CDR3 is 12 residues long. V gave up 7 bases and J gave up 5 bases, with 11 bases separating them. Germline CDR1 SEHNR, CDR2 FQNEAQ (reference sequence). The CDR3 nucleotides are TGTGCCAGCAATATAGAACGGGAGACCCAGTACTCC. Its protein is CASNIERETQYS.

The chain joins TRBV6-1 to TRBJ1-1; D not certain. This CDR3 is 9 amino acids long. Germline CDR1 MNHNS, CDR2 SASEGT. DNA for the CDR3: TGTGCTAGCGGGGAAGCGGCTTTCTTT. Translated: CASGEAAFF.

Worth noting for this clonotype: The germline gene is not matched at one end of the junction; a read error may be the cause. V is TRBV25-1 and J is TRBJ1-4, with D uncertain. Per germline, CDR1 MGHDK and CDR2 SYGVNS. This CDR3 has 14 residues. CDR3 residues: CSAQASRGGEKLFF. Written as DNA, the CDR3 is TGCAGCGCCCAGGCGTCCCGAGGCGGTGAAAAACTGTTTTTT. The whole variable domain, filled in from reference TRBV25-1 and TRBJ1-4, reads EADIYQTPRYLVIGTGKKITLECSQTMGHDKMYWYQQDPGMELHLIHYSYGVNSTEKGDLSSESTVSRIRTEHFPLTLESARPSHTSQYLCSAQASRGGEKLFFGSGTQLSVL.

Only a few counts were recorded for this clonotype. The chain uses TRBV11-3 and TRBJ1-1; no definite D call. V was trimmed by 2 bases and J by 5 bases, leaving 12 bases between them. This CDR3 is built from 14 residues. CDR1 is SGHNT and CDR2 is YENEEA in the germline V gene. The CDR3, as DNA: TGTGCCAGCAGCTTAAATCTGGCGGGGACTGAAGCTTTCTTT. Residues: CASSLNLAGTEAFF.

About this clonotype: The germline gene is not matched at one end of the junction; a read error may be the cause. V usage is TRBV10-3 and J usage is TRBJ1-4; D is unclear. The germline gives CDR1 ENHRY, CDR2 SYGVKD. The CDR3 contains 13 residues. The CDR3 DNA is TGTGCCAGCAGTTACTTGGGAACTGAAAAACTGTTTTTT. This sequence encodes CASSYLGTEKLFF.

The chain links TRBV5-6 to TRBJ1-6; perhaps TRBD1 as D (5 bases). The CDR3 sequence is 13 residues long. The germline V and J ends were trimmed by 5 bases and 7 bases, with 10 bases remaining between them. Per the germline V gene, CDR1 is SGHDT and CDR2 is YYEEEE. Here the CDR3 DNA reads TGTGCCAGCAGGGAGGGGATGAATTCACCCCTCCACTTT. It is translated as CASREGMNSPLHF.

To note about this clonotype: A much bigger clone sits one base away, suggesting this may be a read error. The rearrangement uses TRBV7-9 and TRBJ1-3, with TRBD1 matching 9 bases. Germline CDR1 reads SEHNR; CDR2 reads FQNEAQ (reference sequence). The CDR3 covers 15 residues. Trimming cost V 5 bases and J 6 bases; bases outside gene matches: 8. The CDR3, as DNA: TGTGCCAGCAGCCCGGGACAGGGATGGGCAAACACCATATATTTT. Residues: CASSPGQGWANTIYF.

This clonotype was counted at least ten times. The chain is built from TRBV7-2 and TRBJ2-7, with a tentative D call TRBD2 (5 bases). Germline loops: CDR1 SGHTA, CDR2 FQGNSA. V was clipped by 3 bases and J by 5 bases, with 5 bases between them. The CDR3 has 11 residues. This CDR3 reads CASSLGDEQYF. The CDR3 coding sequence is TGTGCCAGCAGCTTGGGAGACGAGCAGTACTTC.

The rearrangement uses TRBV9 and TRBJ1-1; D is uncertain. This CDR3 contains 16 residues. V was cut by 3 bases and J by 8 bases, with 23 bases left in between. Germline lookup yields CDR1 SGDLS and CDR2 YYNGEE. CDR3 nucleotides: TGTGCCAGCAGCGGAACCAATTCCGGGCTTCGTTCCGAAGCTTTCTTT. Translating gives CASSGTNSGLRSEAFF.

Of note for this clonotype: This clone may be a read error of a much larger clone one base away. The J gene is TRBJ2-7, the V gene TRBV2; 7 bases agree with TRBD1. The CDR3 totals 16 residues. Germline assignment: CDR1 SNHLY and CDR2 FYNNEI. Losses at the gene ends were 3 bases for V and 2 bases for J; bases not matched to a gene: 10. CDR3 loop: CASSDAKGALTYEQYF. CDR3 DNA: TGTGCCAGCAGTGATGCGAAGGGGGCTCTCACCTACGAGCAGTACTTC.

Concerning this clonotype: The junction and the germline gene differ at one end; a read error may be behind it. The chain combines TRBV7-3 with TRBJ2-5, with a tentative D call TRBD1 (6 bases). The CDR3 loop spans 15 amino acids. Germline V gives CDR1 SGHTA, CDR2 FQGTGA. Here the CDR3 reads CACSLGTTWGETQYF. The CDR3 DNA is TGTGCCTGCAGCTTAGGGACAACTTGGGGAGAGACCCAGTACTTC.

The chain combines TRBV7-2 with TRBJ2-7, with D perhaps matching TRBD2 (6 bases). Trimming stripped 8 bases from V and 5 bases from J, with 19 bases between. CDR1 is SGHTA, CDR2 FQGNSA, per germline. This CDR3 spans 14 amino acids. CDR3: CASSPPSGVNEQYF. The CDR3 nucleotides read TGTGCCAGCTCACCACCCTCGGGAGTCAACGAGCAGTACTTC. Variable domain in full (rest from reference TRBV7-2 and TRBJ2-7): GAGVSQSPSNKVTEKGKDVELRCDPISGHTALYWYRQSLGQGLEFLIYFQGNSAPDKSGLPSDRFSAERTGGSVSTLTIQRTQQEDSAVYLCASSPPSGVNEQYFGPGTRLTVT.